This note documents a single T cell receptor beta chain sequence. The entry originates in a study of T-cell memory formation after mild COVID-19. TCRdb reanalysed the 5' RACE reads using MiXCR and keeps one entry per CDR3 protein. The table has 580,000 or so distinct CDR3 sequences, 17% seen once; the top ten hold around 7.8%. Trimming at V came to 11 bases and at J to 6 bases, leaving 17 bases not matched to a gene. Germline CDR1 reads SGHVS; CDR2 reads FQNEAQ. This CDR3 contains 16 residues. Sequencing input: PBMCs or a T cell subset sorted from them (not recorded which). The sequence was obtained from an adult woman who had mild COVID-19 (a few samples of this study predate the infection). Cell type and time point are not known. The J gene is TRBJ1-5, the V gene TRBV7-8; TRBD1 matches 9 bases. DNA for the CDR3: TGTGCCGTTGGCCCCAGAACAGGGGGCGGCGGTCAGCCCCAGCATTTT. Its protein is CAVGPRTGGGGQPQHF. Supplemented by reference TRBV7-8 and TRBJ1-5, the full variable domain reads GAGVSQSPRYKVAKRGQDVALRCDPISGHVSLFWYQQALGQGPEFLTYFQNEAQLDKSGLPSDRFFAERPEGSVSTLKIQRTQQEDSAVYLCAVGPRTGGGGQPQHFGDGTRLSIL.